The rows below give T cell receptor beta chains drawn from one sample of a study of shared clonotypes between healthy human individuals. Profiled with immunoSEQ multiplex PCR; TCRdb holds only in-frame clones, not every one. This table has millions of clones, around nine tenths appearing once. Sequenced: naive CD4+ T cells sorted from blood. These receptors were obtained from a man younger than 35 in good health. Each CDR3 is given without its conserved first and last residue. D genes are given only for firm matches.

V,J,D,CDR3
TRBV6-5,TRBJ2-3,TRBD2,ASSPSWGGTDTQY
TRBV19,TRBJ1-2,NA,ASGQGDLGGNGYT
TRBV6-4,TRBJ2-1,NA,ASSEGPTRGSYNEQF
TRBV7-9,TRBJ2-3,NA,ASSLRAPGGGTDTQY
TRBV28,TRBJ2-5,TRBD2,ASRGSGGRQETQY
TRBV7-9,TRBJ1-3,NA,ASSLPGQGNTIY
TRBV4-3,TRBJ2-3,TRBD1,ASSQDDRGKTDTQY
TRBV6-5,TRBJ2-1,TRBD1,ASSRTGKDEQF
TRBV15,TRBJ2-3,NA,ATSREWGSTDTQY
TRBV18,TRBJ1-5,NA,ASSPLGRGNQPQH
TRBV7-9,TRBJ2-3,NA,ASSPKGLHTDTQY
TRBV7-2,TRBJ2-3,TRBD2,ASSLWRGRSRDTQY